This T cell receptor beta chain was identified in a study of blood T cell repertoires in COVID-19. TCRdb keeps only in-frame clones here, not all; method: immunoSEQ multiplex PCR. Of some 190,000 clones detected, more than 80% appear once; the ten largest clones hold 9.5% to 11%. V was pared by 7 bases and J by 0 bases, with 9 bases between. The germline gives CDR1 SQVTM, CDR2 ANQGSEA. This CDR3 contains 12 residues. Seattle patients were enrolled while actively infected and followed longitudinally. The sequenced sample consisted of peripheral blood. This rearrangement joins TRBV29-1 to TRBJ1-1; no reliable D call. This sequence originates from a woman between 35 and 50 years old with COVID-19, enrolled during active disease. In DNA form, the CDR3 reads TGCAGCGGGCGGGGAATGAACACTGAAGCTTTCTTT. Protein sequence: CSGRGMNTEAFF.